These T cell receptor beta chains were read from a single sample in a study of OX40 agonist ivuxolimab in advanced cancers. Assay: immunoSEQ multiplex PCR; the TCRdb copy retains only in-frame clones and omits some. Of tens of thousands of clones listed, about nine tenths are singletons. The starting material was CD4+ or CD8+ T cells sorted from blood, obtained in a trial of the OX40 agonist ivuxolimab. The receptors were gathered from an adult with an advanced solid tumor such as melanoma, head and neck, liver or kidney cancer. Both conserved end residues are part of each CDR3. The size of a clone is reported for some rows only, either as once, few or many, or as a class for expanded clones.

abundance,j_gene,v_gene,CDR3aa
.,TRBJ2-1,TRBV11-3,CASSGLRGDNEQFF
.,TRBJ2-7,TRBV21-1,CASSKFFQAQYEQYF
.,TRBJ2-3,TRBV7-4,CASISGRTTDTQYF
.,TRBJ1-4,TRBV14,CASTLRQGATNEKLFF
.,TRBJ2-6,TRBV6-5,CASSYDRAGANVLTF
few,TRBJ1-1,TRBV29-1,CSVRENTEAFF
.,TRBJ1-2,TRBV6-5,CASYKGGSGYTF
.,TRBJ2-7,TRBV19,CASSKGTGISYEQYF
.,TRBJ2-3,TRBV7-2,CASSSRPPSVAGPMDTQYF
.,TRBJ2-4,TRBV30,CAWSHPQGRLAKNIQYF
.,TRBJ2-5,TRBV18,CASSRNPGQGKETQYF
.,TRBJ2-3,TRBV19,CASKISDTQYF
.,TRBJ1-1,TRBV5-1,CASSLVGVPGTEAFF
.,TRBJ2-3,TRBV19,CASSGRGGTDTQYF
once,TRBJ1-6,TRBV6-1,CASSEPGQSNSPLHF
few,TRBJ1-5,TRBV10-3,CAISEVGEGQPQHF
.,TRBJ2-2,TRBV25-1,CASGTLGTGELFF
.,TRBJ1-5,TRBV10-2,CASSEVQASSQPQHF
.,TRBJ2-7,TRBV9,CASSPLAGEGGEQYF
few,TRBJ2-7,TRBV7-3,CASWKGRPATYEQYF
.,TRBJ1-1,TRBV5-1,CASSLEVRTEAFF
.,TRBJ2-7,TRBV6-5,CASSHGSSREQYF
many,TRBJ1-2,TRBV29-1,CSVELNGDGYTF
.,TRBJ2-3,TRBV19,CASSIILAGTQYF
.,TRBJ1-5,TRBV7-9,CASSLVFGSTEVQPQHF
once,TRBJ2-7,TRBV18,CASSPQRVGNSYEQYF
.,TRBJ1-1,TRBV7-9,CASSFESAGPMAFF
.,TRBJ1-4,TRBV30,CAWSDNNEKLFF
.,TRBJ2-2,TRBV19,CASSAKTPGLANTGELFF
.,TRBJ2-5,TRBV2,CASRDAMGLAGGETQYF
.,TRBJ2-5,TRBV6-1,CASSETGGETQYF
.,TRBJ2-7,TRBV2,CASSELAGSDEQYF
.,TRBJ2-5,TRBV18,CASSFGAGSQETQYF
once,TRBJ1-4,TRBV2,CASTSARGGEKLFF
.,TRBJ2-7,TRBV18,CASSPPPGPYEQYF
.,TRBJ2-7,TRBV6-1,CASTPHLASAYEQYF
.,TRBJ2-5,TRBV2,CASSESSGGPEETQYF
once,TRBJ1-2,TRBV19,CASSIARDYGYTF
.,TRBJ2-5,TRBV30,CAWSVRTRETQYF
once,TRBJ1-3,TRBV5-1,CASSLAGDGNTIYF
.,TRBJ2-7,TRBV6-6,CASSQRGVGPYEQYF
.,TRBJ2-1,TRBV5-4,CASSLDRAPYNEQFF
few,TRBJ1-1,TRBV9,CASSVGGMNTEAFF
.,TRBJ2-4,TRBV19,CASSIRTGGLDIQYF
.,TRBJ2-4,TRBV19,CASTVQDIQYF
.,TRBJ1-3,TRBV6-6,CASSPQGAGNTIYF
once,TRBJ2-2,TRBV5-1,CASSLQLFPGELFF
.,TRBJ2-2,TRBV7-3,CASSLTNTGELFF
.,TRBJ1-4,TRBV5-4,CASSLEPGPGEKLFF
.,TRBJ2-7,TRBV11-2,CASSTSLAGAGEQYF